This TCR beta chain is from a study of shared clonotypes between healthy human individuals. As for the study in general: Per donor, three plates held CD4 naive cells, three held CD4 memory, two held CD8 naive and one held CD8 memory.

Assay: immunoSEQ multiplex PCR; the TCRdb copy retains only in-frame clones and omits some. The sample includes 2 million to 2.5 million clones, 80% to 95% of them seen just once. CDR1 is SEHNR and CDR2 is FQNEAQ in the germline V gene (reference sequence). V shed 4 bases, J shed 8 bases, and the junction held 2 bases outside the gene matches. The CDR3 sequence is 12 residues long. The TCR was taken from a man aged 18 to 29 in good health. Some clones in this sample may be carry-over from other donors' samples. The V call is TRBV7-9, the J call TRBJ2-4; TRBD1 matches at 7 bases. Sequencing was carried out using naive CD4+ T cells from PBMCs. Specified subset: CD45RA+ positively selected. The CDR3 nucleotides read TGTGCCAGCAGCTCTGACAGGGACATTCAGTACTTC. Protein: CASSSDRDIQYF.